Detailed here is one TCR beta chain. No count is given, but going by its frequency this clonotype is medium-sized (0.01 to 0.1%). Its antigen is unknown. For each CD8+ T cell subset, flow sorting was done in triplicate, and a few hundred thousand cells per subset went directly into RLT lysis buffer. To keep memory contaminants out, a stringent definition of naive CD8+ T cells was applied: CD45RO-CCR7+CD27+CD95-. Peripheral blood mononuclear cells were isolated from buffy coats by standard density gradient centrifugation. A FACSAria III was used to flow-sort naive CD8+ T cells into CXCR3-negative and CXCR3-positive populations. Total RNA was extracted from sorted cells using an RNeasy Mini Kit. The instrument given in TCRdb is NextSeq 550. The Human TCR Profiling Kit (MiLaboratory) was used to make UMI-labeled 5' RACE TRB cDNA libraries. The full amount of extracted RNA was used for cDNA synthesis, and the full amount of resulting cDNA was used for PCR amplification. Libraries were prepared in parallel with an identical number of PCR cycles. Processing in the source paper ran as follows. MIGEC and MiXCR extracted about 53,000 +/- 10,000 unique UMI-labeled TRB cDNA molecules per library, requiring at least two reads per UMI. On average, roughly 40,000 +/- 10,000 functional in-frame TRB CDR3 nucleotide clonotypes lacking stop codons were found per library. After downsampling to 5000 UMI-labeled TRB molecules per sample, diversity metrics, including normalized Shannon-Wiener and Chao1, were computed in VDJtools. Clonotype-size-weighted physicochemical properties of the central five CDR3 residues (interaction energy, strength, volume and Kidera factor 4) were computed in VDJtools. TCRdb reprocessed the reads, reporting each CDR3 protein sequence once and no DNA. Clone size and V and J calls follow TCRdb, not the original study. The sample's clone listing holds approximately 6,200 distinct CDR3 sequences. The ten largest account for 2.2% of the sample.

From a lookup of the germline V gene (reference sequence), CDR1 and CDR2 are LGHDT and YNNKEL. Measured from the cysteine to the phenylalanine, the CDR3 is 16 residues long. Only the protein is on record. This sample was taken from a study of CXCR3-negative and CXCR3-positive naive CD8 T cells (dated by TCRdb to the late 2010s). Broadly, across the study: About 135 million TRB reads were obtained in total, roughly 1.5 +/- 0.3 million reads per library. Naive subsets from 5 or 6 donors and memory cells from 3 donors were included in the TRBV-TRBJ cluster analysis. Diversity and physicochemical repertoire analyses were performed on some 10 donors pooled from two independent experiments. Study-wide conclusions, independent of this receptor: Because surface CD5, which has been linked to self-reactivity in mice, was comparable between naive subsets, TCR interaction strength was also inferred from TRB CDR3 physicochemical properties. Within the same donor, TRBV-TRBJ usage looked similar between naive CXCR3-negative and CXCR3-positive cells, but memory cells had distinct patterns. Comparably high repertoire diversity was found in both naive subsets, whereas much lower repertoire diversity was found in memory CD8+ T cells. Compared with CXCR3-negative naive cells, CXCR3-positive naive cells had TRB CDR3s with higher hydrophobicity (lower Kidera factor 4), lower energy, and higher strength and volume indices. Freshly isolated PBMCs were used for most assays because CXCR3 expression partially decreased after cryopreservation.

The chain uses TRBV3-1 and TRBJ2-4; lacking DNA, the TRBD1 call made by TCRdb goes unchecked. The sequence was collected from a human donor in good health. Some clones in this sample may be carry-over from other donors' samples. Specimen: naive CXCR3+ CD8+ T cells from blood. The cell subset or site tag for this specimen amounts to: CD45RO-CCR7+CD27+CD95- naive CD8+ T cells expressing CXCR3 (TNR3+). The CDR3 reads as follows: CASSQEDTIAKNIQYF. This CDR3, with the reference TRBV3-1 and TRBJ2-4 proteins standing in past its ends, gives the full variable domain DTAVSQTPKYLVTQMGNDKSIKCEQNLGHDTMYWYKQDSKKFLKIMFSYNNKELIINETVPNRFSPKSPDKAHLNLHINSLELGDSAVYFCASSQEDTIAKNIQYFGAGTRLSVL.